This T cell receptor beta chain was observed in a study of T-cell memory formation after mild COVID-19. Study-wide background: Largely, the TCR clusters proved donor specific. Findings and limits, study-wide: Of the contracting clones, CD4+ ones lay mainly in CM and EM, and CD8+ ones in EMRA. Second-wave clones with a day 37 peak had unconfirmed SARS-CoV-2 specificity.

V shed 2 bases and J 5 bases; nucleotides not matched to a gene: 7. The CDR3 runs 16 residues. Germline V gene sequence: CDR1 LGHDT, CDR2 YNNKEL (reference sequence). Comments on this clonotype: The antigen remains unidentified.

TCRdb fed the 5' RACE reads into MiXCR, producing one record per CDR3 protein. The data hold about 470,000 distinct CDR3 sequences, with roughly 23% observed a single time. The rearrangement uses TRBV3-1 and TRBJ2-3; 10 nucleotides agree with TRBD2. The sequence came from an adult woman who had mild COVID-19 (a few samples of this study predate the infection). Cell type and time point are not known. The sample consisted of PBMCs or a T cell subset sorted from them (not recorded which). The CDR3 sequence: CASSQSLAGGRDTQYF. The CDR3 region has the DNA TGTGCCAGCAGCCAATCATTAGCGGGAGGTCGAGATACGCAGTATTTT.